This is a list of T cell receptor beta chains from one sample in a study of blood T cell repertoires in COVID-19. Here immunoSEQ multiplex PCR was the method, and the copy in TCRdb shows in-frame clones only, minus some. The profile covers about 350,000 clones, with 90% to 95% appearing a single time and about 3.5% taken by the ten largest. The specimen was peripheral blood. The receptors here all came from a woman aged 18-30 years who had recovered from COVID-19. The CDR3 runs from the conserved cysteine through the conserved F or W. A D gene is named only where the DNA matches it firmly. Only part of the rows carry a size: once, few, many, or a class if the clone is expanded.

V	size	J	D	CDR3	DNA
TRBV5-5	.	TRBJ1-2	TRBD1	CASSFPPTGQGTYTF	TGTGCCAGCAGCTTCCCCCCCACAGGACAGGGGACCTACACCTTC
TRBV27	.	TRBJ1-1	TRBD1	CASSLDRAGTEAFF	TGTGCCAGCAGTTTGGACAGGGCCGGCACTGAAGCTTTCTTT
TRBV5-6	.	TRBJ2-1	TRBD2	CASSPFLAGGFSTNNEQFF	TGTGCCAGCAGCCCTTTTCTAGCGGGGGGATTCTCAACTAACAATGAGCAGTTCTTC
TRBV9	.	TRBJ1-5	TRBD1	CASSGQGFNQPQHF	TGTGCCAGCAGCGGACAGGGGTTCAATCAGCCCCAGCATTTT
TRBV30	.	TRBJ1-6	.	CAWSQTGTISPLHF	TGTGCCTGGAGCCAGACCGGGACAATTTCACCCCTCCACTTT
TRBV9	.	TRBJ1-1	TRBD1	CASSAPGTGVETEAFF	TGTGCCAGCAGCGCCCCTGGGACAGGTGTCGAGACTGAAGCTTTCTTT
TRBV30	.	TRBJ1-2	.	CAWSVPGAFYGYTF	TGTGCCTGGAGTGTACCAGGGGCCTTCTATGGCTACACCTTC
TRBV6-5	.	TRBJ2-3	.	CASSYGNTDTQYF	TGTGCCAGCAGTTATGGCAACACAGATACGCAGTATTTT
TRBV5-1	.	TRBJ1-1	.	CASSPGSAEAFF	TGCGCCAGCAGCCCCGGGTCGGCTGAAGCTTTCTTT
TRBV27	.	TRBJ2-2	TRBD1	CASTPVQGVNTGELFF	TGTGCCAGCACCCCCGTACAGGGGGTAAACACCGGGGAGCTGTTTTTT
TRBV19	.	TRBJ1-5	TRBD1	CASSTTGVGNQPQHF	TGTGCCAGTAGTACGACAGGGGTGGGCAATCAGCCCCAGCATTTT
TRBV27	once	TRBJ1-5	TRBD1	CASRGGINQPQHF	TGTGCCAGCCGAGGGGGCATCAATCAGCCCCAGCATTTT
TRBV6-5	.	TRBJ2-5	.	CASSLSRFGETQYF	TGTGCCAGCAGCCTTTCTAGGTTCGGAGAGACCCAGTACTTC